Sequencing of this TCR beta chain was carried out in a study of post-analysis software for immune sequencing data. Study results and caveats: Strong same-batch co-clustering of samples appeared with F measure clustering. Patients had higher frequencies than controls of about 5 TRBV segments, including TRBV5-6, TRBV5-1 and TRBV20-1.

TCR beta cDNA libraries included unique molecular identifiers. Each CDR3 protein gets one entry after TCRdb re-called the PCR reads with MiXCR. The sample lists 700,000 to 800,000 distinct CDR3 sequences, about 32% occurring once. The V gene's germline CDR1 is SNHLY and CDR2 FYNNEI. Trimming took 7 bases from V and 7 from J, leaving 13 bases between them. This CDR3 region has 12 residues. To note about this clonotype: The antigen is unknown.

This clonotype was obtained from a girl between 5 and 17 years old with multiple sclerosis. What was sequenced was blood. This chain connects TRBV2 to TRBJ1-2; D is unclear. CDR3 sequence (DNA): TGTGCCAGCACCATACTCCCCACTGGCTACACCTTC. Its translation: CASTILPTGYTF.